These T cell receptor beta chains were read from a single sample in a study of blood T cells in healthy people across ages. TCRdb independently ran MiXCR on the 5' RACE reads; one entry per CDR3 protein. The sample gives more than 800,000 distinct CDR3 sequences, roughly 45% of which show up once; approximately 17% is in the top ten. Material: blood. The receptors derive from a woman aged 60-70 years in good health. The CDR3 runs from the conserved cysteine through the conserved F or W.

V: TRBV4-1
CDR3: CASSWLAGQETQYF

V: TRBV12-3/TRBV12-4
CDR3: CASSLASNAYEQYF

V: TRBV27
CDR3: CASSFTSAYNEQYF

V: TRBV4-1
CDR3: CASSQPRNIQYF

V: TRBV6-5
CDR3: CASSYGPPGRETQYF

V: TRBV20-1
CDR3: CSAQAPGQGAISYGYTF

V: TRBV5-1
CDR3: CASSGQDGNTIYF

V: TRBV6-5
CDR3: CVSSPTGQGVGTQYF

V: TRBV11-1
CDR3: CASSFPVAGGPQYNEQFF

V: TRBV27
CDR3: CASTPSSGTGGNEQYF

V: TRBV12-3/TRBV12-4
CDR3: CASSLEELASGSGANVLTF

V: TRBV27
CDR3: CASVQAGGREQYF

V: TRBV4-1
CDR3: CASSPQFAGANVLTF

V: TRBV28
CDR3: CATENRALRGYTF

V: TRBV27
CDR3: CASWNNPSSYNEQFF

V: TRBV27
CDR3: CASSSSRTAGSTDTQYF

V: TRBV2
CDR3: CASQEIGAGELFF

V: TRBV27
CDR3: CASSGGGQGIFYEQYF

V: TRBV27
CDR3: CASSLRAYNEQYF

V: TRBV7-8
CDR3: CASSLDIGGEQYF

V: TRBV2
CDR3: CASSASGGLEAFF

V: TRBV7-2
CDR3: CASSLAWSEPGTQYF

V: TRBV7-9
CDR3: CASSLESGVETQYF

V: TRBV6-6
CDR3: CASSYSSIGGTEAFF

V: TRBV10-3
CDR3: CAIRTSGRLNYEQYF

V: TRBV7-2
CDR3: CASSTRQANYGYTF

V: TRBV20-1
CDR3: CSARRPDRGITDTQYF

V: TRBV6-1
CDR3: CASSPVLLAGEVNEQFF